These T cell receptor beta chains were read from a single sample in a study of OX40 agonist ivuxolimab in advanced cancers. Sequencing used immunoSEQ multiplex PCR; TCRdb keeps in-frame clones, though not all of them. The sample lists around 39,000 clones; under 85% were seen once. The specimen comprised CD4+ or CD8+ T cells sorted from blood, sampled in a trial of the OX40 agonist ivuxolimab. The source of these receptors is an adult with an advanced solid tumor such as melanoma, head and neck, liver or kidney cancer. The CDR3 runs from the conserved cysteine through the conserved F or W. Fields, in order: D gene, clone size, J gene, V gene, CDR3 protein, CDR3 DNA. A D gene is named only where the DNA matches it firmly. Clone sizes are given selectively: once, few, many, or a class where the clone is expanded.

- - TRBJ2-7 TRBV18 CASSPSRAYEQYF TGTGCCAGCTCACCATCCCGCGCCTACGAGCAGTACTTC
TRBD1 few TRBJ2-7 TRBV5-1 CASSSTGAYEQYF TGCGCCAGCAGCTCAACAGGGGCCTACGAGCAGTACTTC
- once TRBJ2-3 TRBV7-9 CASSLDGSTDTQYF TGTGCCAGCAGCCTGGACGGTAGCACAGATACGCAGTATTTT
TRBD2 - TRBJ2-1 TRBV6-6 CASSYALAGGGNEQFF TGTGCCAGCAGTTACGCCCTAGCGGGGGGGGGTAATGAGCAGTTCTTC
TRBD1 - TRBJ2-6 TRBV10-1 CASSEARTGSPLSGANVLTF TGCGCCAGCAGCGAAGCTAGGACAGGGAGCCCCCTCTCTGGGGCCAACGTCCTGACTTTC
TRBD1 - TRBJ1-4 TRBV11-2 CASSLGDRAINEKLFF TGTGCCAGCAGCTTAGGTGACAGGGCTATTAATGAAAAACTGTTTTTT
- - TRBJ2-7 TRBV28 CASFSHGVGTYEQYF TGTGCCAGCTTCTCCCATGGCGTGGGTACCTACGAGCAGTACTTC
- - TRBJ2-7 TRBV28 CASRHPMTSKGSYEQYF TGTGCCAGCAGGCACCCGATGACGAGCAAGGGATCCTACGAGCAGTACTTC
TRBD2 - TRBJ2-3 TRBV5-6 CASSRRTSGGTDTQYF TGTGCCAGCAGCCGACGAACTAGCGGAGGCACAGATACGCAGTATTTT
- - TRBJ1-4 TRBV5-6 CASSWGPGTGNEKLFF TGTGCCAGCAGCTGGGGCCCCGGGACGGGAAATGAAAAACTGTTTTTT
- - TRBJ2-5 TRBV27 CASSLRALQETQYF TGTGCCAGCAGTCTAAGAGCTTTACAAGAGACCCAGTACTTC
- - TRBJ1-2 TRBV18 CASSPEAGPIYGYTF TGTGCCAGCTCACCTGAGGCAGGGCCAATCTATGGCTACACCTTC